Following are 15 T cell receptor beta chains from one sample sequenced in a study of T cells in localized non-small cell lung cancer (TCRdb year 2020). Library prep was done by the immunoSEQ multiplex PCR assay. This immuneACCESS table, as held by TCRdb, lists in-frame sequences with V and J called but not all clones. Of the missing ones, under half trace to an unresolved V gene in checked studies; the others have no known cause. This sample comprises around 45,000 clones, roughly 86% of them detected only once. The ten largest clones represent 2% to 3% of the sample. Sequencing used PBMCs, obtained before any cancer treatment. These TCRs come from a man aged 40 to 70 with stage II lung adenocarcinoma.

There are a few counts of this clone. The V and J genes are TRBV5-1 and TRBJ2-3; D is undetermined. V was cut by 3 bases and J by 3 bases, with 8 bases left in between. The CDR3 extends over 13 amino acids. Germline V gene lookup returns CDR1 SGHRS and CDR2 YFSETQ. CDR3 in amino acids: CASSSDRTDTQYF. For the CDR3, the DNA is TGCGCCAGCAGCTCCGACCGTACAGATACGCAGTATTTT.

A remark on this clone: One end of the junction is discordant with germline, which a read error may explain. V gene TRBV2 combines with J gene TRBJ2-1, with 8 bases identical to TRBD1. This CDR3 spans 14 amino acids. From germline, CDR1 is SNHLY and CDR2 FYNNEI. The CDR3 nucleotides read TGTGCCGGCAGTGGGGACAGGAAAAGGAATGAGCAGTTCTTC. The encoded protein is CAGSGDRKRNEQFF.

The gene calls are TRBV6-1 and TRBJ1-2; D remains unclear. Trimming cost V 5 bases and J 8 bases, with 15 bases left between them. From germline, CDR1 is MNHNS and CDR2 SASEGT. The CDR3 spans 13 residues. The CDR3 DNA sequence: TGTGCCAGCAGTTCCTCGGGTTTTAGGGGCTACACCTTC. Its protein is CASSSSGFRGYTF.

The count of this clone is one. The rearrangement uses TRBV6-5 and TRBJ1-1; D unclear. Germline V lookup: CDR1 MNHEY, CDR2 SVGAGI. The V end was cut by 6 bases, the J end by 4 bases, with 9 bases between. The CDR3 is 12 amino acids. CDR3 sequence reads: CASRAFGTEAFF. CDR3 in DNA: TGTGCCAGCAGGGCCTTTGGCACTGAAGCTTTCTTT.

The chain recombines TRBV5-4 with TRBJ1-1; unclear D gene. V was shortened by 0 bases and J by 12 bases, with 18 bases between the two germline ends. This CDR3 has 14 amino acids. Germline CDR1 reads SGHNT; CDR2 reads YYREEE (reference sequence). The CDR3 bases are TGTGCCAGCAGCTTGGCCGAATCTGCTCGGAGGCCTTTCTTT. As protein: CASSLAESARRPFF. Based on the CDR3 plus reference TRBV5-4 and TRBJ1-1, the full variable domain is ETGVTQSPTHLIKTRGQQVTLRCSSQSGHNTVSWYQQALGQGPQFIFQYYREEENGRGNFPPRFSGLQFPNYSSELNVNALELDDSALYLCASSLAESARRPFFGQGTRLTVV.

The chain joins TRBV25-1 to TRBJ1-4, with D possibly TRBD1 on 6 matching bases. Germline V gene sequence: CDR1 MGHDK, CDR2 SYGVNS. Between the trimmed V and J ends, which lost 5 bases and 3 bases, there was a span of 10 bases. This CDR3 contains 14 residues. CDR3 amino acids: CASSNRAANEKLFF. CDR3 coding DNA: TGTGCCAGCAGTAACAGGGCCGCTAATGAAAAACTGTTTTTT.

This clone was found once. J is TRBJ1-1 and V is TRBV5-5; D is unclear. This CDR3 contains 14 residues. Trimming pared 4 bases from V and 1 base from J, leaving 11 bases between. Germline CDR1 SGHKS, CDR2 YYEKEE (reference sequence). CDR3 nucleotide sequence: TGTGCCAGCAGCGTGGGCTGGGGGAACACTGAAGCTTTCTTT. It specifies CASSVGWGNTEAFF.

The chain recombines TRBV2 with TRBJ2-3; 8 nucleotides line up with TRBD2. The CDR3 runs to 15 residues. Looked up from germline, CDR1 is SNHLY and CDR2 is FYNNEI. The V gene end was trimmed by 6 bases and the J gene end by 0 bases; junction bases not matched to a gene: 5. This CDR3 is CASSSGGASTDTQYF. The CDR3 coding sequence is TGTGCCAGCAGCTCCGGGGGGGCTAGCACAGATACGCAGTATTTT.

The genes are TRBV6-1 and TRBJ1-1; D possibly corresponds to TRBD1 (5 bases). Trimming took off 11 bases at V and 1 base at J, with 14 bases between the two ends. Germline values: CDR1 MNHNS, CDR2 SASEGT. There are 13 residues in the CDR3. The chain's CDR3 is CAAHRSENTEAFF. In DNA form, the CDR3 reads TGTGCCGCCCACAGGTCAGAGAACACTGAAGCTTTCTTT.

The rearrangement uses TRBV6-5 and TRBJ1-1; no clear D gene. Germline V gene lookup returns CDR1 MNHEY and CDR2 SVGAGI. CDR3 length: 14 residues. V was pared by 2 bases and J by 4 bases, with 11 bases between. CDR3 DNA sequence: TGTGCCAGCAGTTACACAGAGTATAGCACTGAAGCTTTCTTT. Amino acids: CASSYTEYSTEAFF.

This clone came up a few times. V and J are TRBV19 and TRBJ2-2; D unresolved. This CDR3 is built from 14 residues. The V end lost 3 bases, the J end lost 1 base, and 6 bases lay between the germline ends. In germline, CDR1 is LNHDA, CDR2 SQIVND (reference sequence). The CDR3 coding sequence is TGTGCCAGTAGTATTCCCCAGAACACCGGGGAGCTGTTTTTT. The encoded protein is CASSIPQNTGELFF.

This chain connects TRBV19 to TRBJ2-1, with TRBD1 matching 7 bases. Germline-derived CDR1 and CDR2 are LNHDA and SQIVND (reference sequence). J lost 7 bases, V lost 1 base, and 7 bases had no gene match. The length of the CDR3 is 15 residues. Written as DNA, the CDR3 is TGTGCCAGTAGTATAGTCGCATTCAGGGGGAATGAGCAGTTCTTC. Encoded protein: CASSIVAFRGNEQFF.

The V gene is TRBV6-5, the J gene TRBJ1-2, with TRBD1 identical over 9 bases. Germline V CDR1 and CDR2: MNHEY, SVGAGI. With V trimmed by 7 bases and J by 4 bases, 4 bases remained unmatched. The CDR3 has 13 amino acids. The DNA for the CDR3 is TGTGCCAGCACCGACAGGGGGGTCTATGGCTACACCTTC. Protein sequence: CASTDRGVYGYTF.

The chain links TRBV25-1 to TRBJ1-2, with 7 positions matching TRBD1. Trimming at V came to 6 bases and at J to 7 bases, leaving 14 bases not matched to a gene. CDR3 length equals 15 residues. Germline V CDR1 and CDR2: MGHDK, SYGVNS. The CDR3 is CASSPGSTGMTGYTF. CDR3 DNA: TGTGCCAGCAGCCCTGGCTCGACAGGGATGACTGGCTACACCTTC.

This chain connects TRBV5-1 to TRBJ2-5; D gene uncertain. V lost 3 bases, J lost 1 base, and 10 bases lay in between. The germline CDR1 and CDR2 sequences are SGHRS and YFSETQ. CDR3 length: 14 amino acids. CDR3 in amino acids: CASSSSDTQETQYF. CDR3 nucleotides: TGCGCCAGCAGCTCGTCCGATACCCAAGAGACCCAGTACTTC.